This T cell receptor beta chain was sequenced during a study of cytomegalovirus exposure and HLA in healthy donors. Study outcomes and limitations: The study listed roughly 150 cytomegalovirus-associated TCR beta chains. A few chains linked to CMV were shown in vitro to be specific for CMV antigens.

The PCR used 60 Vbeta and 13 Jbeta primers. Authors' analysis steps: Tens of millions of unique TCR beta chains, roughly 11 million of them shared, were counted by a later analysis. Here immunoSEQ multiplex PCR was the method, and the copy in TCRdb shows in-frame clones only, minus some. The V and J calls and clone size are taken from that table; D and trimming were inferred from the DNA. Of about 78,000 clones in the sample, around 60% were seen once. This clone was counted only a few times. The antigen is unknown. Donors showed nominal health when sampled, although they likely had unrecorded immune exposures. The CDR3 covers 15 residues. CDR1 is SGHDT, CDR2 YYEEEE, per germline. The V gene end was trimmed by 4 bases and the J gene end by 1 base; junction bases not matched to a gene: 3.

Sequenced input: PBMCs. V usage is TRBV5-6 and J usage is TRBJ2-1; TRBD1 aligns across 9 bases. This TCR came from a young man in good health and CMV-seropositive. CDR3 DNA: TGTGCCAGCAGCCGGGACAGGGTTTCCTACAATGAGCAGTTCTTC. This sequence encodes CASSRDRVSYNEQFF.